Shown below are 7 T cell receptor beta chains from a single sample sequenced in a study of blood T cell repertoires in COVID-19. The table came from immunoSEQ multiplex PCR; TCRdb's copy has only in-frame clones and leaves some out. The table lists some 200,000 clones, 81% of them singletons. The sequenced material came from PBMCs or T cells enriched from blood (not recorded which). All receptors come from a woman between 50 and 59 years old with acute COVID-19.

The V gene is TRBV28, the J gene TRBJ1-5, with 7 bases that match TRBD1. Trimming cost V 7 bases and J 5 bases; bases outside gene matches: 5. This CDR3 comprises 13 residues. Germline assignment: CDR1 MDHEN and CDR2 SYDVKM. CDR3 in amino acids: CASNRDSYQPQHF. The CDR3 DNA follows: TGTGCCAGCAATAGGGACAGTTATCAGCCCCAGCATTTT.

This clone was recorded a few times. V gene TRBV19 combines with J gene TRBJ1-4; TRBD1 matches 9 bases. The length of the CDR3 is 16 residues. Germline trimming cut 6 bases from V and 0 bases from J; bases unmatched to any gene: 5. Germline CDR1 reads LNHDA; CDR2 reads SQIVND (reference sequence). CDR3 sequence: CASSRDRATTNEKLFF. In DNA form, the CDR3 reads TGTGCCAGTAGCAGGGACAGGGCGACAACTAATGAAAAACTGTTTTTT.

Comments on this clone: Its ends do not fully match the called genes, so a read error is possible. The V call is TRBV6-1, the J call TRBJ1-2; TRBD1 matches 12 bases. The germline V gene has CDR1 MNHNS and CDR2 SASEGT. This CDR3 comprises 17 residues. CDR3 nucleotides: TGTGCCAGCGGTGAAGGGACAGGGGGCTCAGAGTGGTATGGCTACACCTTC. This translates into CASGEGTGGSEWYGYTF.

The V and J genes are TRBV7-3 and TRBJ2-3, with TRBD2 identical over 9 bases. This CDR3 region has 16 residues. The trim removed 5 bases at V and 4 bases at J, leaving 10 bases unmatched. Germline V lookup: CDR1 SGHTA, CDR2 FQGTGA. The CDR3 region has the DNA TGTGCCAGCAGCCTAGGTAGCGGGAGTGGGGCAGATACGCAGTATTTT. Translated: CASSLGSGSGADTQYF.

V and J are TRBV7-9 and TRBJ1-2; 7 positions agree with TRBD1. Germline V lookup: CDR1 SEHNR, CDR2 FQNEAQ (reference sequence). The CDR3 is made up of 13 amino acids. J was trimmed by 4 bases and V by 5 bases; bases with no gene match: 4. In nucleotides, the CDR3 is TGTGCCAGCAGCCTACAGGGGATCTATGGCTACACCTTC. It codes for CASSLQGIYGYTF.

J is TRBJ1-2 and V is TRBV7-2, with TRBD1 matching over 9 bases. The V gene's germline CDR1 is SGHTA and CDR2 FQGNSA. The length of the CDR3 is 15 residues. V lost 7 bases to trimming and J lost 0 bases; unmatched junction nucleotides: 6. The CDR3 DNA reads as TGTGCCAGCAACCTCCGGGACAGGGCTAACTATGGCTACACCTTC. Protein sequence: CASNLRDRANYGYTF.

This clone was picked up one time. DNA of the CDR3: TGTGCCAGCAGGACAGGTCAATCTGGGGCCAACGTCCTGACTTTC. Encoded protein: CASRTGQSGANVLTF. The rearrangement uses TRBV6-5 and TRBJ2-6; TRBD1 is a possible D gene (6 bases). V dropped 6 bases and J dropped 1 base, with 10 bases sitting between them. This CDR3 has 15 residues. The V gene's germline CDR1 is MNHEY and CDR2 SVGAGI.